This T cell receptor beta chain came from a study of neurological immune-mediated disorders (dated 2019 in TCRdb). A note on the overall study: Of the roughly 34 multiple sclerosis patients, some 30 had relapsing-remitting MS and 3 had secondary progressive MS. The roughly 100 TCR-beta libraries included longitudinal samples, technical triplicates and paired sorted CD4+ and CD8+ T-cell subsets alongside PBMC samples. The cohort comprised about 70 subjects: approximately 15 HAM/TSP patients, roughly 34 multiple sclerosis patients and some 20 healthy controls. Peripheral blood TCR-beta repertoires from HTLV-I-associated myelopathy (HAM/TSP) patients, multiple sclerosis patients and healthy controls were compared by UMI-based sequencing.

Points the paper makes about the study in general: The highest TCR clonal expansion was observed in HAM/TSP patients, whereas the lowest was observed in MS patients, even when compared with healthy controls. Expanded clones from different subjects shared no identical CDR3 amino acid sequences, which suggests that TCR-beta repertoires were private in all groups. In a phylogenetic analysis, the repertoires of 18 out of 34 MS patients fell into a single cluster of related CDR3 sequences, pointing to a possible signature at the repertoire level. No clinical or MRI features were associated with the MS cluster, and the authors said that larger cohorts are needed.

To synthesize cDNA, template-switch 5'RACE was performed with a primer carrying a 10-nucleotide random unique molecular identifier so that each TCR transcript was tagged. Every sequencing run yielded over 190 million TCR-beta sequences covering 15-18 subjects. The RNeasy kit was used for extraction of total RNA. TCR-beta VDJ regions were amplified with primers for the TCR constant region and the 5'RACE anchor, using the KAPA Real-time Library Amplification kit. A first PCR added sample indexes and Illumina adaptors, after which a second PCR increased the library yield. After Ampure bead purification, the TCR product of roughly 650 bp was size-selected on a 2% E-gel SizeSelection system. Before pooling, libraries had their quality checked on a Bioanalyzer, their concentration measured with Qubit, and their quantity determined with the Kapa Library Quantification kit. Paired-end 2 x 150 bp sequencing of the libraries was performed on an Illumina HiSeq 2500. To increase sequence diversity, roughly 24-31% phiX was spiked into each library pool. Per the authors' processing: The UMI-based MiGEC pipeline processed quality-filtered reads and removed over 80% of raw TCR sequences during error correction. VDJ genes were aligned to IMGT germline references, and each clonotype was defined by a unique CDR3 amino acid sequence together with V-J genes. Clonal expansion, Shannon diversity and CDR3 relatedness were evaluated with VDJtools (CalcPairwiseDistances, ClusterSamples), while phylogenetic trees were built in CLCbio workbench. Using coefficient-of-variation modelling across technical triplicates, the study counted a clone as expanded if it had at least 8 unique UMIs. TCRdb reran the public reads through fastp at Q25 and MiXCR, keeping productive beta chains. A single entry per CDR3 protein holds the most common genes and DNA from its merged rows. The V and J calls reflect TCRdb's pipeline rather than the authors' work. Across this sample there are 65,000 to 75,000 distinct CDR3 sequences, with around 4.8% seen only once. The ten top clones hold 2.2% of the sample.

At least ten counts were recorded for this clonotype. Its antigen specificity is not known. No much larger clone is present one base from it, and per-base qualities are unavailable. Libraries from unsorted PBMCs were made from 2 million PBMCs kept in RNAlater at -80 degrees C until RNA extraction. Multiple sclerosis patients were enrolled in a US clinical protocol evaluating disease progression by magnetic resonance imaging. PBMCs were separated from peripheral blood using Ficoll-Hypaque density gradient centrifugation and then cryopreserved in liquid nitrogen. The sequence derives from a woman aged 70 to 79 with multiple sclerosis. Sequenced material: PBMCs.

The CDR3 sequence is CATKHSNTEAFF. The nucleotide sequence reads TGTGCCACCAAACATTCGAACACTGAAGCTTTCTTT. The rearrangement joined TRBV12-3 or TRBV12-4 to TRBJ1-1, with no reliable assignment of the D segment. Inclusive of the bounding cysteine and phenylalanine, the CDR3 is 12 residues long. Just the 36-base CDR3 DNA is kept, in frame starting at base 1. Trimming costs V 10 bases and J 1 base, and their ends lie 10 bases apart.